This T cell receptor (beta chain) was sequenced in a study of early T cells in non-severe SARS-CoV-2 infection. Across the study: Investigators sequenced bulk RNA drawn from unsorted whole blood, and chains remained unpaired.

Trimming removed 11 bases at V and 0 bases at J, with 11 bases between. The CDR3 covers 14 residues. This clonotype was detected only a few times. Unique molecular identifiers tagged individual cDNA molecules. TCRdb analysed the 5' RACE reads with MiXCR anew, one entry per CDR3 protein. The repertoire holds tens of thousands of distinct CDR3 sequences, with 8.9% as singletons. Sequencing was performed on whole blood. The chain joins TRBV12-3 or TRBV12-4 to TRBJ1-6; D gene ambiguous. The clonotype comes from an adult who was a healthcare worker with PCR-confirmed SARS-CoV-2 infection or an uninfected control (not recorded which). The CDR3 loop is CAVLVGSYNSPLHF. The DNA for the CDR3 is TGTGCCGTACTAGTGGGCTCCTATAATTCACCCCTCCACTTT.